This T cell receptor beta chain appears in the sequencing data of a study of beta chain features in type 1 diabetes listed by TCRdb under 2018. Regarding the complete study: No differences in mean age, gender distribution, total cell number or subset yield were found between patients and healthy donors. A total of some 100,000,000 sorted cells were examined across all samples, and the number of cells per subset was strongly correlated with RNA yield. The study compared TCRB repertoires of sorted circulating CD4+ T cell subsets between recently diagnosed type 1 diabetes patients and matched healthy donors. Regulatory and stem cell-like memory subsets were obtained from only 8 patients and about 8 healthy donors, while naive and central memory subsets were obtained from all 30 or so donors. Beyond this particular receptor, the publication reports: Naive, central memory and regulatory TCRB repertoires appeared to be more alike among patients than among healthy donors. Because cDNA rather than genomic DNA was sequenced, highly expressing activated cells could have been over-represented, although no difference in activation and CD3 levels was found between groups. Only small numbers of individuals were included in the HLA sub-analyses, which left unresolved whether HLA type had any influence on TCRB rearrangement. At VDJ recombination sites, patients with type 1 diabetes made fewer insertions and deleted more nucleotides, a pattern implying thymic rearrangement abnormalities. Shorter templates might be favored by PCR, yet because patient and control samples were amplified and corrected together, any such skew would affect both groups equally. Type 1 diabetes patients showed a moderate but significant shortening of TCRB CDR3 length in all four CD4+ subsets.

Reading from cysteine to phenylalanine, the CDR3 counts 14 amino acids. The kept DNA is CDR3 alone, 42 bases in frame from the first base. The germline V and J ends show losses of 3 bases and 7 bases respectively, and no gene match explains 5 bases of the junction. According to the germline V gene, CDR1 reads ENHRY and CDR2 reads SYGVKD. The High Capacity cDNA Reverse Transcription Kit was used to reverse transcribe all of the isolated RNA, meaning that expressed TCRB transcripts were what got sequenced. Deep immunoSEQ sequencing was performed on naive, central memory and regulatory T cell samples, with an average of around 3.5 million total reads per sample. After sorted cells were lysed in RLT buffer, RNA was extracted with DNase-treated RNeasy Micro or Mini kits, with the choice depending on cell number. To prevent cross-contamination, each cell subset was processed individually, whereas patient and healthy donor samples were processed jointly. TCRB sequences were amplified from cDNA with the immunoSEQ multiplex PCR, producing 87-bp fragments spanning the CDR3 region. Sequencing of the amplicons was done on the Illumina HiSeq platform. The original methods were these. PCR bias was corrected computationally using synthetic template baselines, and reads within Hamming distance 2 were collapsed, with unmergeable singletons discarded. Reads were aligned against IMGT so that V, D and J genes, CDR3 length and insertions or deletions at six rearrangement sites could be assigned. Within each subset, clonotype counts were normalized to sorted cell number, and only after that were true diversity and Gini coefficients computed with the tcR R package. The overlap coefficient, calculated on TCRB nucleotide sequences, was used to quantify repertoire sharing. Out-of-frame TCRB sequences from naive cells were analyzed as a proxy for the pre-selection repertoire. The immuneACCESS repertoire file appears here via TCRdb, limited to in-frame rearrangements. These files lack a portion of the clones; in checked studies, under half of the deficit traces to unresolved V genes, and the cause of the others is not known. V, J and clone size were drawn from that table, and D and trimming were deduced from the DNA. The table for this sample lists 900,000 or so clones; roughly a sixth of them were counted only once. The leading ten clones occupy about 0.025% of the sample.

Each donor gave one peripheral blood draw, roughly 110 mL on average, collected into heparinised tubes. Using a panel that included CD45RO, CCR7, CD25, CD127, CD95 and CD27, naive, central memory, regulatory and stem cell-like memory CD4+ T cells were sorted on a BD FACSAria II. Every sorted population had a purity above 98%. PBMCs were separated immediately by Lymphoprep density gradient centrifugation and were stained directly, without being cultured. So that batch effects would be minimized, each experiment stained and sorted samples in pairs, pairing one healthy donor with one patient. Turning to this clone: Its antigen target is currently unknown. Per-nucleotide qualities are absent, and no much larger clonotype sits a single base away.

The TCR sequence derives from a young woman in good health. This sequence uses TRBV10-3 and TRBJ1-5; 8 middle bases align to TRBD1. Sample: naive CD4+ T cells from blood. According to the study, the label for this sample's cell subset or site signals: true naive CD4+ T cells. The bases read TGTGCCATCAGTGACAGGGGGCGAGGGCAGCCCCAGCATTTT. Its protein reads: CAISDRGRGQPQHF.